The text below deals with one T cell receptor beta chain. Per germline, CDR1 MNHEY and CDR2 SVGAGI. The CDR3 covers 15 residues. The germline V and J ends were trimmed by 6 bases and 3 bases, with 18 bases remaining between them. These data come from a study of control samples from healthy donors and cancer patients. TCRdb keeps only in-frame clones here, not all; method: immunoSEQ multiplex PCR. Among roughly 120,000 clones, around 89% were seen once, and the ten largest hold roughly a sixth. This sequence originates from a woman aged 45-65 years in good health. Sequencing was performed on blood. The J gene is TRBJ2-7, the V gene TRBV6-5; possible D gene TRBD1, 5 bases. This CDR3 is CASRSLDNYYYEQYF. Here the CDR3 DNA reads TGTGCCAGCAGATCTCTGGACAACTACTACTACGAGCAGTACTTC.